This entry concerns a single T cell receptor (beta chain). The sample belongs to a study of blood T cell repertoires in COVID-19. This CDR3 spans 16 amino acids. The germline V and J ends were trimmed by 2 bases and 0 bases, with 13 bases remaining between them. The germline V gene encodes CDR1 SGHRS and CDR2 YFSETQ. In the authors' workflow: Estimation of nucleated cell counts was performed using reference gene primer amplification. Generated by immunoSEQ multiplex PCR, the TCRdb table keeps only in-frame clones and is missing some. V, J and clone size reflect that table, while D and trimming were determined from the DNA. In the table there are about 140,000 clones, about 80% of which are singletons.

V is TRBV5-1 and J is TRBJ2-3; possibly TRBD2 for D (5 bases). The sequence was collected from a human donor in a cohort sampled during active COVID-19. The sample consisted of peripheral blood. CDR3: CASSFLGSGSTDTQYF. The CDR3 bases are TGCGCCAGCAGCTTTCTAGGGAGCGGTAGCACAGATACGCAGTATTTT.